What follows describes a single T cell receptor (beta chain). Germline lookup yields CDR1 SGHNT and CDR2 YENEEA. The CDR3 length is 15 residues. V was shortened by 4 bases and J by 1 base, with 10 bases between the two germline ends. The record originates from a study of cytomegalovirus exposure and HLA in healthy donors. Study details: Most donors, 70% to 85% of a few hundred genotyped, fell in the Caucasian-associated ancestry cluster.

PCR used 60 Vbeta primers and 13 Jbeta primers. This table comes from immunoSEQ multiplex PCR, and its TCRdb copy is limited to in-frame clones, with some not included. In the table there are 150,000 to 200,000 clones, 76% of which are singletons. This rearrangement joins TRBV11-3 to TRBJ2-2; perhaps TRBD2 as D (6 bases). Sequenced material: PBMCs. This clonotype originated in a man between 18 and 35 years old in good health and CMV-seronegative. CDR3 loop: CASSSRLENTGELFF. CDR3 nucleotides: TGTGCCAGCAGCTCGAGACTAGAGAACACCGGGGAGCTGTTTTTT.